The 15 T cell receptor beta chains reported below all come from one sample, sequenced in a study of blood T cells in healthy people across ages. Combining a sample-barcoded 5' primer with a J-beta primer mix, a second PCR ran for about 6 to 12 cycles. Each CDR3 protein is one row after TCRdb ran MiXCR on the 5' RACE reads. This table has 850,000 or so distinct CDR3 sequences, 29% appearing once. The sequencing sample was made of blood. Receptors originate from a woman of 80 years or more in good health.

Concerning this clonotype itself: A much larger clonotype is one base distant, so this may be a read error. The rearrangement joins TRBV20-1 to TRBJ2-7; 10 bases fit TRBD2. After removal of 6 bases from V and 4 bases from J, the junction contained 6 bases not matched to a gene. This CDR3 region has 13 residues. Looked up from germline, CDR1 is DFQATT and CDR2 is SNEGSKA (reference sequence). The CDR3 spells CSAEGLAKYEQYF. Written as DNA, the CDR3 is TGCAGTGCAGAGGGACTAGCGAAGTACGAGCAGTACTTC.

Concerning this clonotype: A clone one base away is much larger, so this may be a read error. The V gene is TRBV3-1, the J gene TRBJ2-3, with D perhaps assigned TRBD1 or TRBD2 (5 bases each). This CDR3 is built from 16 residues. The germline V gene encodes CDR1 LGHDT and CDR2 YNNKEL (reference sequence). CDR3 DNA sequence: TGTGCCGGCAGCCAAGATTACGGGGCTAATCTTGGGACGCAGTATTTT. This codes for CAGSQDYGANLGTQYF.

About this clonotype itself: A junction boundary mismatches the germline segment, possibly from a read error. The V call is TRBV5-1, the J call TRBJ2-5; D possibly corresponds to TRBD1 (6 bases). The CDR3 sequence is 15 residues long. Germline V gene data show CDR1 as SGHRS and CDR2 as YFSETQ. CDR3 sequence reads: CASNLRVGGRETQYF. In DNA form, the CDR3 reads TGCGCCAGCAACTTGAGGGTTGGGGGCCGAGAGACCCAGTACTTC.

In its sample, this clonotype was seen many times. The rearrangement uses TRBV20-1 and TRBJ2-5, with TRBD2 matching 7 bases. Germline V gene sequence: CDR1 DFQATT, CDR2 SNEGSKA (reference sequence). V lost 1 base, J lost 1 base, and 9 bases stayed unmatched. The CDR3 extends over 16 amino acids. CDR3 DNA sequence: TGCAGTGCTAGAGGGGCTAGCGGCCCCTCCCAAGAGACCCAGTACTTC. Translation gives CSARGASGPSQETQYF.

The V and J genes are TRBV5-5 and TRBJ1-6; weak D call: TRBD1 (6 bases). This CDR3 comprises 17 residues. V was trimmed by 3 bases and J by 7 bases, leaving 20 bases between them. Germline assignment: CDR1 SGHKS and CDR2 YYEKEE (reference sequence). This CDR3 reads CASSSSTGPALNSPLHF. The CDR3 DNA sequence: TGTGCCAGCAGCTCCTCGACAGGCCCCGCTTTAAATTCACCCCTCCACTTT.

The sample holds many counts of this clonotype. CDR3 coding DNA: TGTGCCAGCAGTCTATGGACAGGGGGCTATGAGACCCAGTACTTC. This sequence encodes CASSLWTGGYETQYF. The chain couples TRBV12-3 or TRBV12-4 to TRBJ2-5; 11 bases match TRBD1. V lost 5 bases, J lost 5 bases, and 7 bases stayed unmatched. The CDR3 is 15 amino acids.

In its sample, this clonotype was seen many times. V usage is TRBV12-3 or TRBV12-4 and J usage is TRBJ1-4, with a weak D call TRBD1 (5 bases). Trimming removed 2 bases from V and 6 bases from J, with 13 bases in between. The CDR3 sequence is 15 residues long. CDR3 region: CASSLFGLGDEKLFF. For the CDR3, the DNA is TGTGCCAGCAGTTTATTTGGGTTAGGGGATGAAAAACTGTTTTTT.

This clonotype has at least ten counts. The chain has TRBV20-1 and TRBJ2-7; 14 nucleotides line up with TRBD2. Germline-derived CDR1 and CDR2 are DFQATT and SNEGSKA (reference sequence). Germline trimming cut 3 bases from V and 4 bases from J; bases unmatched to any gene: 11. The CDR3 length is 17 residues. This CDR3 reads CSARGLAGVSSGYEQYF. The CDR3 coding sequence is TGCAGTGCTAGGGGACTAGCGGGGGTATCGTCCGGGTACGAGCAGTACTTC.

This clonotype was seen repeatedly, ten times or more. The gene calls are TRBV20-1 and TRBJ1-5, with a tentative D call TRBD1 (5 bases). The CDR3 runs to 15 residues. Trimming pared 3 bases from V and 0 bases from J, leaving 12 bases between. Germline CDR1 and CDR2: DFQATT and SNEGSKA (reference sequence). The CDR3, as DNA: TGCAGTGCTAGGGAGACAGTTAATAGCAATCAGCCCCAGCATTTT. Translating it yields CSARETVNSNQPQHF.

This clonotype was seen ten or more times. This chain links TRBV20-1 with TRBJ2-5; TRBD2 is a possible D gene (6 bases). V lost 1 base, J lost 2 bases, and 14 bases lay in between. Germline V lookup: CDR1 DFQATT, CDR2 SNEGSKA (reference sequence). The CDR3 spans 15 residues. CDR3 sequence (DNA): TGCAGTGCTAGAGCCCCCGGCGGGGCACAAGAGACCCAGTACTTC. Protein product: CSARAPGGAQETQYF.

The chain recombines TRBV20-1 with TRBJ2-5, with 12 bases aligning to TRBD2. The DNA end lines up better with TRBJ2-7; the J call may be wrong. This CDR3 comprises 14 residues. The germline gives CDR1 DFQATT, CDR2 SNEGSKA (reference sequence). The CDR3 loop is CSAKTSGRNYEQYF. The CDR3 DNA is TGCAGTGCCAAAACTAGCGGGAGGAATTACGAGCAGTACTTC.

This chain uses TRBV2 with TRBJ1-1; D possibly corresponds to TRBD1 (6 bases). Germline assignment: CDR1 SNHLY and CDR2 FYNNEI. The CDR3 is 13 amino acids. Between the trimmed V and J ends, which lost 8 bases and 3 bases, there was a span of 13 bases. This CDR3 is CASAYRVHTEAFF. The DNA for the CDR3 is TGTGCCAGCGCCTACAGGGTGCACACTGAAGCTTTCTTT.

This clonotype was recorded at least ten times. The CDR3 is CASSLGLGNYGYTF. The CDR3 nucleotides are TGCGCCAGCAGCTTAGGACTGGGAAACTATGGCTACACCTTC. The V call is TRBV5-1, the J call TRBJ1-2; D ambiguous. Germline values: CDR1 SGHRS, CDR2 YFSETQ. V was clipped by 2 bases and J by 2 bases, with 10 bases between them. The CDR3 spans 14 residues.

The count of this clonotype is one. The chain couples TRBV5-5 to TRBJ1-5, with 8 bases matching TRBD1. Germline V CDR1 and CDR2: SGHKS, YYEKEE (reference sequence). Trimming took 5 bases from V and 4 from J; bases not matched to a gene: 11. CDR3 length equals 16 residues. For the CDR3, the DNA is TGTGCCAGCAGTTACGGACTCCGGGACAGGAATCAGCCCCAGCATTTT. Translating it yields CASSYGLRDRNQPQHF.

The table lists this clonotype with many counts. V and J are TRBV5-1 and TRBJ1-6; no clear D. The V end lost 4 bases, the J end lost 0 bases, and 17 bases lay between the germline ends. The CDR3 contains 18 residues. The germline gives CDR1 SGHRS, CDR2 YFSETQ. As DNA, the CDR3 is TGCGCCAGCAGCCCCTTAGGACTCTCTAGCTCCTATAATTCACCCCTCCACTTT. It encodes CASSPLGLSSSYNSPLHF.